A selection of T cell receptor beta chains follows, all from one sample in a study of T cell responses to AZD1222 COVID-19 vaccine. Profiled with immunoSEQ multiplex PCR; TCRdb holds only in-frame clones, not every one. Of over 120,000 clones listed, around 90% are singletons. This material consisted of peripheral blood, taken 28 days after the second AZD1222 dose. The origin of the receptors is an adult who received the AZD1222 COVID-19 vaccine. CDR3s include the opening cysteine and the closing phenylalanine or tryptophan. The D gene is left open where the match is weak.

j_call d_call v_call cdr3_aa
TRBJ2-5 . TRBV5-1 CASSSQGRAQETQYF
TRBJ1-5 TRBD1 TRBV2 CATREDRGLGQPQHF
TRBJ1-2 . TRBV28 CASSFGGLLSSGYTF
TRBJ1-1 . TRBV5-4 CASSPPRLGGSTEAFF
TRBJ2-5 . TRBV11-3 CASSNGGRGTTEETQYF
TRBJ2-3 . TRBV12-5 CASGAVADTQYF
TRBJ1-4 . TRBV30 CAWSSGTTANEKLFF
TRBJ2-7 . TRBV18 CASSPFDTTYEQYF
TRBJ2-7 . TRBV7-2 CASSYPPYEQYF
TRBJ1-2 . TRBV21-1 CASSTFREILARGYGYTF
TRBJ2-7 . TRBV7-3 CASSLGPLSEQYF
TRBJ2-7 . TRBV20-1 CSAPKDYEQYF
TRBJ1-2 TRBD1 TRBV10-2 CASRADRSYGYTF
TRBJ1-1 . TRBV6-2/TRBV6-3 CASSSFTEAFF
TRBJ1-1 . TRBV4-3 CASSQDGRVGTEAFF
TRBJ2-7 TRBD1 TRBV3-1/TRBV3-2 CASRKGQGRGMREQYF
TRBJ1-1 TRBD1 TRBV7-2 CASSPRDRLMNTEAFF
TRBJ2-7 TRBD1 TRBV6-5 CASSPRDRALEQYF
TRBJ2-7 TRBD2 TRBV7-2 CASSGLAGGSYEQYF
TRBJ2-3 TRBD1 TRBV7-9 CASRTGPSTDTQYF
TRBJ2-6 TRBD2 TRBV9 CASSVAPSMRENGANVLTF
TRBJ2-1 TRBD2 TRBV20-1 CSASGTSRTDEQFF
TRBJ2-1 TRBD1 TRBV19 CASGQGSNEQFF
TRBJ2-3 . TRBV7-9 CASSLGYGGQDTQYF
TRBJ2-4 . TRBV19 CASSMDGGLAKNIQYF
TRBJ1-6 . TRBV19 CASTPGGPWGSPLHF
TRBJ2-7 . TRBV10-3 CAISADVQVQYF
TRBJ2-7 . TRBV7-9 CASSLEGKESKQYF
TRBJ2-5 . TRBV7-9 CASSRSGEETQYF
TRBJ2-1 . TRBV6-5 CASSLDRYEQFF
TRBJ2-1 TRBD1 TRBV6-5 CASSYASGGAYNEQFF
TRBJ1-3 . TRBV13 CASSRLSGAGGNTIYF
TRBJ2-5 . TRBV5-5 CASSLAPQYQETQYF
TRBJ1-1 . TRBV12-3/TRBV12-4 CASSDRTNTEAFF
TRBJ1-5 . TRBV7-9 CASSLGITTPEPQHF
TRBJ1-5 . TRBV12-3/TRBV12-4 CASSLPGNQPQHF
TRBJ1-6 . TRBV10-3 CAISETGPRSPLHF
TRBJ2-5 TRBD1 TRBV6-5 CASSYRTGETQYF
TRBJ1-5 . TRBV6-4 CASSDGGAGPQHF
TRBJ1-1 . TRBV6-5 CASSYLSRGTEAFF
TRBJ1-1 . TRBV14 CASSQLRMNTEAFF
TRBJ1-4 . TRBV27 CASSGGAGTTNEKLFF
TRBJ1-1 . TRBV7-2 CASSSHGENTEAFF
TRBJ1-2 . TRBV7-8 CASSLVYPGSNYGYTF
TRBJ1-2 . TRBV6-1 CASSDSANYGYTF
TRBJ1-2 . TRBV19 CASSVGRNYGYTF
TRBJ2-7 . TRBV27 CASHRPGGTYEQYF
TRBJ2-7 . TRBV5-6 CASSSRTGYGYEQYF
TRBJ1-2 . TRBV28 CASSVQESNNGYTF
TRBJ2-1 . TRBV18 CASSLLAGSYNEQFF
TRBJ2-7 TRBD2 TRBV7-9 CASRRAGTGEYEQYF
TRBJ2-7 . TRBV3-1/TRBV3-2 CASSQFGREQYF
TRBJ1-4 . TRBV4-1 CASSPTTGAVNEKLFF
TRBJ1-6 TRBD1 TRBV6-4 CASSEGQASPLHF
TRBJ2-2 . TRBV19 CASSIRTPGNTGELFF